These T cell receptor beta chains were read from a single sample in a study of shared clonotypes between healthy human individuals. Profiled with immunoSEQ multiplex PCR; TCRdb holds only in-frame clones, not every one. The table shows hundreds of thousands of clones, with nearly 97% occurring only once. Sequencing was performed on naive CD8+ T cells sorted from blood. The receptors come from a woman aged 30 to 39 in good health. The CDR3 runs from the conserved cysteine through the conserved F or W. A D gene is named only where the DNA matches it firmly. Some rows mark clone size as missing; the rest say once, few, many or name a class of expanded clone.

>-|TRBV19|-|TRBJ1-5
TGTGCCACCAAAGGACAGTACAATCAGCCCCAGCATTTT
CATKGQYNQPQHF
>TRBD2|TRBV9|-|TRBJ2-2
TGTGCCAGCAGCATCCCACGTAGCGGGAAGAACACCGGGGAGCTGTTTTTT
CASSIPRSGKNTGELFF
>-|TRBV5-1|-|TRBJ2-4
TGCGCCATCGACGAAACGCCGGTTCGACGGAGAAACATTCAGTACTTC
CAIDETPVRRRNIQYF
>-|TRBV27|few|TRBJ2-7
TGTGCCAGCAGTTGGGGCACCGAGCAGTACTTC
CASSWGTEQYF
>-|TRBV7-9|-|TRBJ2-1
TGTGCCAGCCAATGGGGGGACAATGAGCAGTTCTTC
CASQWGDNEQFF
>-|TRBV19|once|TRBJ2-7
TGTGCCAGTAGTATCGGAGACGGATACTACGAGCAGTACTTC
CASSIGDGYYEQYF
>-|TRBV5-4|-|TRBJ1-5
TGTGCCAGCAGCTTGGAAGGGGGACAGCCCCAGCATTTT
CASSLEGGQPQHF
>TRBD2|TRBV6-6|-|TRBJ2-2
TGTGCCAGCAGTTACGGACGCGGGAGGGCCTCCGGGGAGCTGTTTTTT
CASSYGRGRASGELFF
>TRBD2|TRBV27|-|TRBJ2-7
TGTGCCAGCAGTTTATCGCTAGCGGGAGGCCTCGAGCAGTACTTC
CASSLSLAGGLEQYF
>-|TRBV7-8|-|TRBJ2-7
TGTGCCAGCAGCCCCCCGGGACTGGGGGGTTACGAGCAGTACTTC
CASSPPGLGGYEQYF
>-|TRBV11-2|-|TRBJ2-3
TGTGCCAGCAGCTTACGGGTGATAGATGCAGATACGCAGTATTTT
CASSLRVIDADTQYF
>TRBD1|TRBV11-2|-|TRBJ2-5
TGTGCCAGCAGCTTAGTTCTGGACAGGGGGATACAAGAGACCCAGTACTTC
CASSLVLDRGIQETQYF
>TRBD1|TRBV7-9|-|TRBJ2-7
TGTGCCAGCAGCTCCTGGTCACAGGGGGGCTACGAGCAGTACTTC
CASSSWSQGGYEQYF
>-|TRBV6-5|-|TRBJ2-2
TGTGCCAGCAGCCGGACCCATTCGAACACCGGGGAGCTGTTTTTT
CASSRTHSNTGELFF
>TRBD1|TRBV9|-|TRBJ2-7
TGTGCCAGCAGCGTAGCACAGGGGACCTACGAGCAGTACTTC
CASSVAQGTYEQYF
>-|TRBV5-4|-|TRBJ2-3
TGTGCCAGCCATTCTACAGATACGCAGTATTTT
CASHSTDTQYF
>-|TRBV6-5|-|TRBJ2-5
TGTGCCAGCAGTTATAGGGGCCAAGAGACCCAGTACTTC
CASSYRGQETQYF
>-|TRBV6-4|-|TRBJ2-7
TGTGCCAGCAGTGACTCGATAAGAGGGGAGCAGTACTTC
CASSDSIRGEQYF
>-|TRBV7-8|-|TRBJ2-3
TGTGCCAGCAGGGCAACCCCTGGGGCCACAGATACGCAGTATTTT
CASRATPGATDTQYF
>-|TRBV5-4|-|TRBJ2-7
TGTGCCAGCAGCTCTGGCAGCTACGAGCAGTACTTC
CASSSGSYEQYF
>-|TRBV7-8|-|TRBJ2-5
TGTGCCAGCAGCCCAGTAGTGGGCCCTGTTGAGACCCAGTACTTC
CASSPVVGPVETQYF
>TRBD1|TRBV30|-|TRBJ2-5
TGTGCCTGGAGTACGGGACAGGGGGCGCGGGAGACCCAGTACTTC
CAWSTGQGARETQYF
>-|TRBV19|-|TRBJ1-2
TGTGCCAGTAGTATAGACCAGGCCTATGGCTACACCTTC
CASSIDQAYGYTF
>-|TRBV7-6|-|TRBJ1-2
TGTGCCAGCAGCCCACTGGGGAAAGGCTACACCTTC
CASSPLGKGYTF
>TRBD1|TRBV19|few|TRBJ2-7
TGTGCCAGTAGTATGGGACAGGGCAGCTCCTACGAGCAGTACTTC
CASSMGQGSSYEQYF
>-|TRBV19|-|TRBJ2-7
TGTGCCAGTAGTATCGGTTTGACCTCCTACGAGCAGTACTTC
CASSIGLTSYEQYF
>-|TRBV29-1|-|TRBJ1-1
TGCAGCGTAGGGGGAACGACGGGGAGGGACACTGAAGCTTTCTTT
CSVGGTTGRDTEAFF
>TRBD1|TRBV7-9|-|TRBJ2-7
TGTGCCAGCAGCTCAGGACAGGGCATTTCCTACGAGCAGTACTTC
CASSSGQGISYEQYF
>-|TRBV15|-|TRBJ1-1
TGTGCCACCACCCGGGCCCAGAAGGAAAACACTGAAGCTTTCTTT
CATTRAQKENTEAFF
>-|TRBV27|-|TRBJ2-7
TGTGCCAGCAGTACGAACAGCTACGAGCAGTACTTC
CASSTNSYEQYF
>-|TRBV6-1|once|TRBJ2-7
TGTGCCAGCAGTGCGGGTGGCTCCTACGAGCAGTACTTC
CASSAGGSYEQYF
>-|TRBV27|once|TRBJ1-5
TGTGCCAGCAGTCCGCGGGGGAGCAATCAGCCCCAGCATTTT
CASSPRGSNQPQHF
>-|TRBV6-5|-|TRBJ1-1
TGTGCCGTCCACGCGGGGTACGCGAACACTGAAGCTTTCTTT
CAVHAGYANTEAFF
>-|TRBV27|-|TRBJ2-7
TGTGCCAGCAGTTCGGCAGGGCTGGCTGCCGAGCAGTACTTC
CASSSAGLAAEQYF
>-|TRBV15|-|TRBJ2-7
TGTGCCACCAGCAGACCTTCTAGCCCTCTCGAGCAGTACTTC
CATSRPSSPLEQYF
>-|TRBV4-2|-|TRBJ2-1
TGTGCCAGCAGCCAAGATTCCCAGACCCCATACAATGAGCAGTTCTTC
CASSQDSQTPYNEQFF
>TRBD2|TRBV7-3|-|TRBJ2-5
TGTGCCAGCAGCTCCGGACTAGCGGGGGAGACCCAGTACTTC
CASSSGLAGETQYF
>-|TRBV7-8|-|TRBJ2-5
TGTGCCAGCAGCCTTCCCCGGGACCCTCACGAGAAAGAGACCCAGTACTTC
CASSLPRDPHEKETQYF
>-|TRBV27|-|TRBJ1-2
TGTGCCAGCAGAGACGACACCCCCTATGGCTACACCTTC
CASRDDTPYGYTF
>-|TRBV29-1|-|TRBJ1-1
TGCAGCGTTGGTGGGTTGGGGACCACTGAAGCTTTCTTT
CSVGGLGTTEAFF
>-|TRBV28|once|TRBJ2-1
TGTGCCAGCAGTTTATACGGGACGGCCGTAAATGAGCAGTTCTTC
CASSLYGTAVNEQFF
>-|TRBV21-1|-|TRBJ2-1
TGTGCCAGCAGCAAACAGGGGGGGGCGGTTTACAATGAGCAGTTCTTC
CASSKQGGAVYNEQFF
>TRBD1|TRBV30|-|TRBJ1-5
TGTGCCTGGAGTCAATACGGGACAGCCGGGAAAGGTCAGCCCCAGCATTTT
CAWSQYGTAGKGQPQHF
>TRBD2|TRBV19|-|TRBJ2-7
TGTGCCAGTACCTTCGGCGTAGCGGGGACCTACGAGCAGTACTTC
CASTFGVAGTYEQYF
>TRBD1|TRBV29-1|-|TRBJ1-2
TGCAGCGTTGAGGGACAGGGTGGCTACACCTTC
CSVEGQGGYTF
>-|TRBV9|-|TRBJ1-4
TGTGCCAGCAGCGTAGCAGGTGGCGCAACTAATGAAAAACTGTTTTTT
CASSVAGGATNEKLFF
>TRBD1|TRBV2|-|TRBJ2-7
TGTGCCAGCACGGGACAGGGGAATATATACGAGCAGTACTTC
CASTGQGNIYEQYF
>-|TRBV27|once|TRBJ2-1
TGTGCCAGCAGCTGGGACACCAATGAGCAGTTCTTC
CASSWDTNEQFF
>-|TRBV28|-|TRBJ1-3
TGTGCCAGCAGTTTAGTTGGAATGATCGGCTCCACTGGAAACACCATATATTTT
CASSLVGMIGSTGNTIYF
>-|TRBV27|-|TRBJ1-2
TGTGCCAGCAGTTTCGGCGCTAACTATGGCTACACCTTC
CASSFGANYGYTF
>TRBD1|TRBV6-6|-|TRBJ2-1
TGTGCCAGCGAAGGACAGGGGCTGTACAATGAGCAGTTCTTC
CASEGQGLYNEQFF
>-|TRBV28|-|TRBJ1-5
TGTGCCAGCAGTTCCTTTAATCAGCCCCAGCATTTT
CASSSFNQPQHF
>-|TRBV9|once|TRBJ1-4
TGTGCCAGCAGTCTCGGACGGAGTAATGAAAAACTGTTTTTT
CASSLGRSNEKLFF
>-|TRBV5-4|-|TRBJ2-5
TGTGCCAGCAGTCCCCGGGACTGGGCGGAGACCCAGTACTTC
CASSPRDWAETQYF
>TRBD2|TRBV29-1|-|TRBJ2-7
TGCAGCGTTGTTATTGGGACTAGCTACGAGCAGTACTTC
CSVVIGTSYEQYF
>TRBD2|TRBV29-1|-|TRBJ2-1
TGCAGCGTCATAGCGGGGAACTACAATGAGCAGTTCTTC
CSVIAGNYNEQFF
>-|TRBV7-9|-|TRBJ1-4
TGTGCCAGCAGCCAGGTTGGCGGAGCCGATAATGAAAAACTGTTTTTT
CASSQVGGADNEKLFF
>-|TRBV4-1|-|TRBJ2-7
TGCGCCAGCAGCCAAGGGAAGGGAACAGAACAGTACTTC
CASSQGKGTEQYF
>-|TRBV6-5|once|TRBJ2-1
TGTGCCAGCAGAAGACTAGTCGGGTCCGATGAGCAGTTCTTC
CASRRLVGSDEQFF